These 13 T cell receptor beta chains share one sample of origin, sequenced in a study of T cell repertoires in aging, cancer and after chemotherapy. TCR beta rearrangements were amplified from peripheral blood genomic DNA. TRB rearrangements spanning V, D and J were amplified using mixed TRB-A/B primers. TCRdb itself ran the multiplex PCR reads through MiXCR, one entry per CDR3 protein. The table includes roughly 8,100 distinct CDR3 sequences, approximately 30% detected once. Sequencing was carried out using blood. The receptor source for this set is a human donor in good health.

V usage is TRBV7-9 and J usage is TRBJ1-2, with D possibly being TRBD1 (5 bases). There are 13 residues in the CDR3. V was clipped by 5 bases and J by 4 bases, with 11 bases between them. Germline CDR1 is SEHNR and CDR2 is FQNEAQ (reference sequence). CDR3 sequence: CASSTVGAYGYTF. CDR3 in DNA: TGTGCCAGCAGCACGGTAGGGGCCTATGGCTACACCTTC.

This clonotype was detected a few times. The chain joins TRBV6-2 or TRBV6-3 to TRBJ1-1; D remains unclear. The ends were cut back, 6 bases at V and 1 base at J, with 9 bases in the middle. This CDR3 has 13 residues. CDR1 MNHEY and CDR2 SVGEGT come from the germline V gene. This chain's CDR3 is CASSLGGNTEAFF. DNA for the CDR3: TGTGCCAGCAGCCTAGGTGGGAACACTGAAGCTTTCTTT.

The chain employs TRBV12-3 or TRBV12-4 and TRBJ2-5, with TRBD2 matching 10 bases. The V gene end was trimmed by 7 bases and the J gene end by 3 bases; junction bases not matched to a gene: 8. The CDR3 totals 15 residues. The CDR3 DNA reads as TGTGCCAGCAATCTTAGCGGGGGGAGGAAAGAGACCCAGTACTTC. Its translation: CASNLSGGRKETQYF.

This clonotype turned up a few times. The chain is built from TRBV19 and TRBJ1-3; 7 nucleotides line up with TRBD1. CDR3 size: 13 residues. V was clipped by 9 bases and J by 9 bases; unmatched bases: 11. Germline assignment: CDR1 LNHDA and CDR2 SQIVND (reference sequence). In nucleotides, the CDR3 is TGTGCCAGCATGAACAGGGGCGGAGGCACCATATATTTT. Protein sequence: CASMNRGGGTIYF.

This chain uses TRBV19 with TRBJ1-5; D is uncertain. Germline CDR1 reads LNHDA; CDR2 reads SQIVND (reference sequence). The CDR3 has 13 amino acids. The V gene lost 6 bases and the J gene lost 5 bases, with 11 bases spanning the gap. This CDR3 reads CASSTQADQPQHF. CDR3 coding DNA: TGTGCCAGTAGCACCCAGGCTGATCAGCCCCAGCATTTT.

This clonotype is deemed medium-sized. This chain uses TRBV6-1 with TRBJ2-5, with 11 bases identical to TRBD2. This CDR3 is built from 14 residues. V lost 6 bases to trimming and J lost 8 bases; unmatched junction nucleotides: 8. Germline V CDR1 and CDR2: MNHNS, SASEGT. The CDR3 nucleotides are TGTGCCAGCAGCCCCGCGACTAGCGGGGAAACCCAGTACTTC. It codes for CASSPATSGETQYF.

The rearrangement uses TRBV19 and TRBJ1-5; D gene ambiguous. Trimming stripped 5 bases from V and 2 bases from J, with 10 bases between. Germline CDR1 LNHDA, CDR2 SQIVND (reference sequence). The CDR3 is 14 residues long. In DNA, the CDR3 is TGTGCCAGTAGTCGAGGGTCTGGCAATCAGCCCCAGCATTTT. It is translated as CASSRGSGNQPQHF. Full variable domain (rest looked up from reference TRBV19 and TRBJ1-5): DGGITQSPKYLFRKEGQNVTLSCEQNLNHDAMYWYRQDPGQGLRLIYYSQIVNDFQKGDIAEGYSVSREKKESFPLTVTSAQKNPTAFYLCASSRGSGNQPQHFGDGTRLSIL.

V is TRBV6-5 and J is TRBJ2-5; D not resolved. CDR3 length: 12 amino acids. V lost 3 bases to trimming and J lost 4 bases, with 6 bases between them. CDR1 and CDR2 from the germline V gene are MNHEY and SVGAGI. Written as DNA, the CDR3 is TGTGCCAGCAGTTATGGTACAGAGACCCAGTACTTC. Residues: CASSYGTETQYF.

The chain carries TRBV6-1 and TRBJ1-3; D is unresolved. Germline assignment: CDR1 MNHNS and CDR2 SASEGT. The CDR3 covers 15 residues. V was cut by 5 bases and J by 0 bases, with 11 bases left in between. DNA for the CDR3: TGTGCCAGCAGTACGCTGGACGGCTCTGGAAACACCATATATTTT. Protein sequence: CASSTLDGSGNTIYF.

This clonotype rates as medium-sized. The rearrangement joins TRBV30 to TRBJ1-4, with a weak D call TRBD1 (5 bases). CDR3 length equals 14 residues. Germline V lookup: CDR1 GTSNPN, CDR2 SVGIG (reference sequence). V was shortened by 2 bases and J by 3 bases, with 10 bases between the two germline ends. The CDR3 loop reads CAWSPGSSNEKLFF. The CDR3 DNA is TGTGCCTGGAGTCCAGGGTCCTCTAATGAAAAACTGTTTTTT.

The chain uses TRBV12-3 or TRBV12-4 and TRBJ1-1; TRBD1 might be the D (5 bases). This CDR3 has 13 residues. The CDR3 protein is CASAQTVDTEAFF. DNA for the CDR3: TGTGCTAGTGCCCAGACAGTCGATACTGAAGCTTTCTTT.

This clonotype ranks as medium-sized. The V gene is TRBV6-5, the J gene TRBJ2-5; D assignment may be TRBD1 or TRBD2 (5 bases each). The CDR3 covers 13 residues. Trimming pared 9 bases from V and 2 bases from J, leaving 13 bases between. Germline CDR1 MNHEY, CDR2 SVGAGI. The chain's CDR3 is CASRQGGQETQYF. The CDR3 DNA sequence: TGTGCCAGTCGTCAGGGCGGGCAAGAGACCCAGTACTTC.

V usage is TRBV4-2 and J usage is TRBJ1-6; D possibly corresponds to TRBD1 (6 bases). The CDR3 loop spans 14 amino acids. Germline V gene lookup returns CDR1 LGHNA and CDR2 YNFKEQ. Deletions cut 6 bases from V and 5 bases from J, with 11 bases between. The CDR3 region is CASSQHRDNSPLHF. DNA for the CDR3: TGTGCCAGCAGTCAACACAGGGATAATTCACCCCTCCACTTT.